This TCR beta chain was profiled in a study of T cells in Graves' hyperthyroidism and ophthalmopathy. From germline, CDR1 is LNHDA and CDR2 SQIVND (reference sequence). Trimming removed 6 bases from V and 2 bases from J; junction bases left unmatched: 4. The CDR3 extends over 15 amino acids. Template material for amplifying TCR beta CDR3 regions consisted of RNA transcripts. Primed by the HTBI set, a first-round RT-PCR was run on the TCR CDR3. TCRdb passed the multiplex PCR reads through MiXCR, listing each CDR3 protein once. The table records about 380,000 distinct CDR3 sequences, approximately 15% of them present only once.

This sequence was found in a woman aged 25 to 45 with Graves' ophthalmopathy. This rearrangement joins TRBV19 to TRBJ2-1, with TRBD1 matching 10 bases. Sequencing used blood. The CDR3 is CASRMTGGAYNEQFF. In DNA form, the CDR3 reads TGTGCCAGTAGAATGACAGGGGGCGCCTACAATGAGCAGTTCTTC. Looking up the rest from reference TRBV19 and TRBJ2-1 gives the full variable domain: DGGITQSPKYLFRKEGQNVTLSCEQNLNHDAMYWYRQDPGQGLRLIYYSQIVNDFQKGDIAEGYSVSREKKESFPLTVTSAQKNPTAFYLCASRMTGGAYNEQFFGPGTRLTVL.